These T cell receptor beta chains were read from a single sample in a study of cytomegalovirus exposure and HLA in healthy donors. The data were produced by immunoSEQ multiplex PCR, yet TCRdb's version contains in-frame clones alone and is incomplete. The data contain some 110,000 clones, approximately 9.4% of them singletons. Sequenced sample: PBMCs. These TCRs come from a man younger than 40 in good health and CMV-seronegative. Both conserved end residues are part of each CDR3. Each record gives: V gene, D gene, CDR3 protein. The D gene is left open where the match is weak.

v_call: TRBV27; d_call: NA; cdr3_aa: CASSLFATNEKLFF
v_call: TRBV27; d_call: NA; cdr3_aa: CASRTGYNEQFF
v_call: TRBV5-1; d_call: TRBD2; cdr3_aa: CASSLLAGGPETQYF
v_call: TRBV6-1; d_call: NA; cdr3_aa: CASSEGQGGYEQYF
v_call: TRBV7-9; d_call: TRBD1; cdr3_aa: CASSFEGGVGEKLFF
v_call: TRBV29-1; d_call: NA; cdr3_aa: CSVEELRGSLYEQYF
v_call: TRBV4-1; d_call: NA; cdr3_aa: CASSQGQWATYNEQFF
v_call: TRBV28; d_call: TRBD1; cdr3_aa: CASRPGGQGKYEQYF
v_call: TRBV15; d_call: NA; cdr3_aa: CATSGGGEKLFF
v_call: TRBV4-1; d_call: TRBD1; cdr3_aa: CASSQTDRATLNEKLFF
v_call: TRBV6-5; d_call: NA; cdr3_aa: CASREDFSSYEQYF
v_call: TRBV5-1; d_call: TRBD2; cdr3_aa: CASSPGFASLPGGRNTGELFF
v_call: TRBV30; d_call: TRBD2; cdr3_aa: CAWSQNGLAGQETQYF